Listed here are 26 T cell receptor beta chains from one sample, sequenced in a study of CD8 T cells in ankylosing spondylitis. A single record per CDR3 protein comes from TCRdb applying MiXCR to the 5' RACE reads. Of more than 150,000 distinct CDR3 sequences detected, roughly 12% appear once; the ten largest clones hold approximately 16%. Material for sequencing was blood, either unsorted or a sorted T cell fraction (not recorded which). Source of these receptors: a male donor with ankylosing spondylitis or in good health (not recorded which).

The chain employs TRBV28 and TRBJ2-1, with D unclear. Germline V gene sequence: CDR1 MDHEN, CDR2 SYDVKM. The CDR3 spans 14 residues. Trimming cost V 4 bases and J 4 bases, with 11 bases left between them. This chain's CDR3 is CASSSPPLYNEQFF. Here the CDR3 DNA reads TGTGCCAGCAGTTCCCCACCTCTTTACAATGAGCAGTTCTTC.

The chain has TRBV30 and TRBJ2-7; maybe TRBD1 (6 bases). Trimming took 8 bases from V and 0 from J, leaving 14 bases between them. Germline loops: CDR1 GTSNPN, CDR2 SVGIG (reference sequence). The CDR3 extends over 13 amino acids. The CDR3 region is CARRAGDSYEQYF. For the CDR3, the DNA is TGTGCCCGGCGGGCAGGGGACTCCTACGAGCAGTACTTC.

The V and J genes are TRBV3-1 and TRBJ2-5; D is uncertain. CDR1 is LGHDT and CDR2 is YNNKEL in the germline V gene (reference sequence). The CDR3 has 12 amino acids. V was shortened by 0 bases and J by 5 bases, with 4 bases between the two germline ends. CDR3 coding DNA: TGTGCCAGCAGCCAAGAAGGGGAGACCCAGTACTTC. It is translated as CASSQEGETQYF.

This clonotype has more than one count but fewer than ten. V usage is TRBV29-1 and J usage is TRBJ2-7; 8 positions match TRBD2. The CDR3 totals 15 residues. The germline gives CDR1 SQVTM, CDR2 ANQGSEA. V dropped 6 bases and J dropped 3; count of bases not matched to a gene: 13. This CDR3 reads CSVGGADGQDYEQYF. In DNA form, the CDR3 reads TGCAGCGTCGGGGGGGCGGACGGGCAAGACTACGAGCAGTACTTC.

This clonotype was detected a few times. The gene calls are TRBV29-1 and TRBJ2-7; D is undetermined. Trimming took 5 bases from V and 2 from J, leaving 16 bases between them. CDR1 is SQVTM and CDR2 is ANQGSEA in the germline V gene. The CDR3 totals 14 residues. The chain's CDR3 is CSVHTLGGTYEQYF. The CDR3 nucleotides read TGCAGCGTTCATACCTTAGGCGGAACCTACGAGCAGTACTTC.

The chain recombines TRBV27 with TRBJ2-7; the D gene could be TRBD1 or TRBD2 (5 bases each). The CDR3 runs 15 residues. Trimming stripped 2 bases from V and 1 base from J, with 12 bases between. The germline V gene has CDR1 MNHEY and CDR2 SMNVEV (reference sequence). DNA for the CDR3: TGTGCCAGCAGTTTAAGGGACCCCGAGTCCTACGAGCAGTACTTC. Its translation: CASSLRDPESYEQYF.

This clonotype was seen only a few times. V gene TRBV27 combines with J gene TRBJ2-3; no firm D call. With 2 bases removed from V and 0 bases from J, the gap between germline ends came to 6 bases. The CDR3 contains 14 residues. The germline V gene has CDR1 MNHEY and CDR2 SMNVEV (reference sequence). CDR3 sequence reads: CASSLVSSTDTQYF. The CDR3 DNA reads TGTGCCAGCAGTTTAGTATCTAGCACAGATACGCAGTATTTT.

This clonotype was recorded many times. The chain has TRBV5-1 and TRBJ2-3; unclear D gene. The CDR3 spans 14 residues. CDR1 SGHRS and CDR2 YFSETQ come from the germline V gene. The V and J ends lost 0 bases and 4 bases respectively, with 9 bases between them. CDR3 residues: CASSLEGPADTQYF. For the CDR3, the DNA is TGCGCCAGCAGCTTGGAGGGTCCCGCAGATACGCAGTATTTT.

V usage is TRBV11-2 and J usage is TRBJ2-7; 9 bases map to TRBD1. V lost 0 bases and J lost 3; bases outside the gene matches: 9. The length of the CDR3 is 17 residues. Germline V gene lookup returns CDR1 SGHAT and CDR2 FQNNGV. DNA of the CDR3: TGTGCCAGCAGCTTAGATGGACGGGACAGGGCCATCTACGAGCAGTACTTC. This gives the protein CASSLDGRDRAIYEQYF.

This clonotype was seen repeatedly, ten times or more. Here the CDR3 reads CASSLRDNKEDEQFF. The DNA of the CDR3 is TGTGCCAGCAGCTTAAGGGATAACAAGGAGGATGAGCAGTTCTTC. The V gene is TRBV7-6, the J gene TRBJ2-1, with D tentatively TRBD2 (5 bases). This CDR3 has 15 amino acids. Germline CDR1 is SGHVS and CDR2 is FNYEAQ. V was shortened by 2 bases and J by 8 bases, with 16 bases between the two germline ends.

The chain links TRBV6-1 to TRBJ2-7; D is undetermined. CDR1 and CDR2 (germline): MNHNS, SASEGT. CDR3 length equals 13 residues. Between the trimmed V and J ends, which lost 2 bases and 4 bases, there was a span of 9 bases. Written as DNA, the CDR3 is TGTGCCAGCAGTGAAATAGAGGTTTACGAGCAGTACTTC. Protein sequence: CASSEIEVYEQYF.

The V gene is TRBV5-5, the J gene TRBJ2-7; D unresolved. The CDR3 runs to 14 residues. Germline V lookup: CDR1 SGHKS, CDR2 YYEKEE (reference sequence). The V gene lost 3 bases and the J gene lost 0 bases, with 10 bases spanning the gap. The CDR3 coding sequence is TGTGCCAGCAGCTCAGATTACCCCTCCTACGAGCAGTACTTC. Translation: CASSSDYPSYEQYF.

The rearrangement joins TRBV12-3 or TRBV12-4 to TRBJ1-3; unclear D gene. This CDR3 contains 11 residues. V was trimmed by 7 bases and J by 8 bases, leaving 9 bases between them. This CDR3 is CASTPGYTIYF. The CDR3 nucleotides read TGTGCCAGCACCCCCGGGTACACCATATATTTT.

This rearrangement joins TRBV6-2 or TRBV6-3 to TRBJ1-5; no reliable D call. Germline V gene data show CDR1 as MNHEY and CDR2 as SVGEGT. Trimming left V 5 bases short and J 5 bases short, with 10 bases between. The CDR3 totals 13 residues. CDR3 sequence (DNA): TGTGCCAGCAGTCCCTGGGCGTATCAGCCCCAGCATTTT. Encoded protein: CASSPWAYQPQHF.

This clonotype came up a few times. The chain recombines TRBV5-1 with TRBJ1-5; no clear D gene. Trimming removed 4 bases at V and 0 bases at J, with 8 bases between. The CDR3 is 14 residues long. In germline, CDR1 is SGHRS, CDR2 YFSETQ. CDR3 amino acids: CASSENYSNQPQHF. The CDR3 coding sequence is TGCGCCAGCAGCGAAAACTATAGCAATCAGCCCCAGCATTTT.

This clonotype has only a few counts. The J gene is TRBJ2-1, the V gene TRBV12-3 or TRBV12-4; 9 bases align to TRBD2. V trimming: 6 bases; J trimming: 0 bases; junction bases outside the gene matches: 6. The CDR3 extends over 16 amino acids. In DNA form, the CDR3 reads TGTGCCAGCAGCCAGACTAGCGGCGCCTCCTACAATGAGCAGTTCTTC. Translating gives CASSQTSGASYNEQFF.

This clonotype was seen a handful of times. The chain combines TRBV12-5 with TRBJ1-6; possibly TRBD1 for D (5 bases). Per the germline V gene, CDR1 is LGHNT and CDR2 is FRNRAP. The CDR3 is made up of 14 amino acids. Trimming cost V 4 bases and J 10 bases, with 14 bases left between them. CDR3 in DNA: TGTGCTAGTGGTTCAGGGCGTGGTGGCTCACCCCTCCACTTT. Translated: CASGSGRGGSPLHF.

The chain has TRBV7-8 and TRBJ1-6; no definite D call. The ends were cut back, 1 base at V and 6 bases at J, with 13 bases in the middle. The CDR3 has 16 residues. Germline CDR1 SGHVS, CDR2 FQNEAQ. CDR3 region: CASSLDVGLLNSPLHF. CDR3 bases: TGTGCCAGCAGCTTAGATGTCGGCTTACTTAATTCACCCCTCCACTTT.

This clonotype turned up a few times. The chain employs TRBV5-1 and TRBJ2-7, with TRBD1 matching 8 bases. Per germline, CDR1 SGHRS and CDR2 YFSETQ. V was pared by 4 bases and J by 1 base, with 4 bases of the junction left unmatched. The CDR3 is 14 amino acids. The CDR3 sequence: CASSTGTGSYEQYF. The CDR3 DNA reads TGCGCCAGCAGCACCGGGACAGGTTCCTACGAGCAGTACTTC.

This rearrangement joins TRBV6-4 to TRBJ2-1; D call uncertain. The V end lost 0 bases, the J end lost 6 bases, and 6 bases lay between the germline ends. The CDR3 is made up of 13 amino acids. Germline-derived CDR1 and CDR2 are MRHNA and SNTAGT. This CDR3 reads CASSDSPPNEQFF. The DNA for the CDR3 is TGTGCCAGCAGTGACTCCCCGCCCAATGAGCAGTTCTTC.

This clonotype was detected only a few times. This chain connects TRBV20-1 to TRBJ2-7; D may match TRBD1 or TRBD2 (5 bases each). Germline lookup yields CDR1 DFQATT and CDR2 SNEGSKA (reference sequence). Trimming stripped 3 bases from V and 7 bases from J, with 13 bases between. CDR3 length: 12 amino acids. CDR3 sequence: CSARWGAGEQYF. CDR3 DNA sequence: TGCAGTGCTAGGTGGGGAGCAGGGGAGCAGTACTTC.

The chain carries TRBV5-1 and TRBJ2-2, with 7 bases lining up with TRBD2. The trim removed 4 bases at V and 2 bases at J, leaving 5 bases unmatched. Germline V gene lookup returns CDR1 SGHRS and CDR2 YFSETQ. CDR3 length equals 15 residues. CDR3 residues: CASSPGLDNTGELFF. The CDR3 region has the DNA TGCGCCAGCAGCCCAGGACTAGACAACACCGGGGAGCTGTTTTTT. Full variable domain (missing parts from reference TRBV5-1 and TRBJ2-2): KAGVTQTPRYLIKTRGQQVTLSCSPISGHRSVSWYQQTPGQGLQFLFEYFSETQRNKGNFPGRFSGRQFSNSRSEMNVSTLELGDSALYLCASSPGLDNTGELFFGEGSRLTVL.

V usage is TRBV29-1 and J usage is TRBJ2-3, with TRBD2 matching over 7 bases. Per germline, CDR1 SQVTM and CDR2 ANQGSEA. The ends lost 6 bases at V and 0 bases at J; junction bases unmatched: 3. The CDR3 has 13 amino acids. The chain's CDR3 is CSVYSGSTDTQYF. The CDR3 DNA reads TGCAGCGTCTATAGCGGGAGCACAGATACGCAGTATTTT.

The V call is TRBV9, the J call TRBJ1-1, with 7 positions matching TRBD1. Germline V gives CDR1 SGDLS, CDR2 YYNGEE. The CDR3 has 13 residues. J lost 5 bases, V lost 4 bases, and 5 bases had no gene match. The CDR3 loop is CASSYTGETEAFF. The CDR3 coding sequence is TGTGCCAGCAGCTATACAGGGGAGACTGAAGCTTTCTTT.

This clonotype was observed a few times. V gene TRBV6-4 combines with J gene TRBJ1-1; 7 bases are shared with TRBD1. Trimming removed 6 bases from V and 1 base from J; junction bases left unmatched: 5. This CDR3 has 14 amino acids. Germline V gene sequence: CDR1 MRHNA, CDR2 SNTAGT. CDR3 nucleotide sequence: TGTGCCAGCAGCAAGGGGGCCGGGAACACTGAAGCTTTCTTT. It encodes CASSKGAGNTEAFF.

This clonotype was observed a handful of times. The chain joins TRBV30 to TRBJ1-1; a possible D gene is TRBD1 (5 bases). Germline CDR1 and CDR2: GTSNPN and SVGIG (reference sequence). The CDR3 is made up of 13 amino acids. Trimming left V 4 bases short and J 4 bases short, with 13 bases between. The chain's CDR3 is CAWIGSGGTEAFF. The DNA of the CDR3 is TGTGCCTGGATTGGGTCCGGGGGCACTGAAGCTTTCTTT.